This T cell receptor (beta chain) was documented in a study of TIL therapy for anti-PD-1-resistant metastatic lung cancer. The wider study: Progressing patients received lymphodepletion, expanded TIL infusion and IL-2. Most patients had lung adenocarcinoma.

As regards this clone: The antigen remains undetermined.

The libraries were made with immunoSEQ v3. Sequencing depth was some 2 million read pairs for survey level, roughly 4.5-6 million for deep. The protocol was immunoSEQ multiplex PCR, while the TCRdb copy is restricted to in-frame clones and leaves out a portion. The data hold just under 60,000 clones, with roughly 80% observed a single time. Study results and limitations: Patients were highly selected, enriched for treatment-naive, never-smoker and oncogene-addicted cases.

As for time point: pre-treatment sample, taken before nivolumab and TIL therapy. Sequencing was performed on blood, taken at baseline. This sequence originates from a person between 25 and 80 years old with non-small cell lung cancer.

CDR3: CASSLERDRGLPGELFF. CDR3 nucleotide sequence: TGTGCCAGCAGCTTAGAAAGGGACAGGGGCCTACCCGGGGAGCTGTTTTTT. The rearrangement links TRBV7-6 to TRBJ2-2; TRBD1 matches 10 bases. From germline, CDR1 is SGHVS and CDR2 FNYEAQ. V lost 1 base to trimming and J lost 6 bases; unmatched junction nucleotides: 8. The CDR3 covers 17 residues.